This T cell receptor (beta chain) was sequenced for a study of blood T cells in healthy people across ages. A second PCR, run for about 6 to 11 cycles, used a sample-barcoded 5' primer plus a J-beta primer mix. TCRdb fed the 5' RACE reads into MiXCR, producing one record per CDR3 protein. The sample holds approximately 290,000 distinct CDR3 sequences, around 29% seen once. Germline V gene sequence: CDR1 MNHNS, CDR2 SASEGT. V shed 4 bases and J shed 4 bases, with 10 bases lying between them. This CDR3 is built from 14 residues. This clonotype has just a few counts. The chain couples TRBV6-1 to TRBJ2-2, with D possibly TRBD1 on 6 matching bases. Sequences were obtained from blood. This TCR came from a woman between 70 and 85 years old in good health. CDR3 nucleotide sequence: TGTGCCAGCAGTGTTACAGGGAGCACCGGGGAGCTGTTTTTT. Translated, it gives CASSVTGSTGELFF.